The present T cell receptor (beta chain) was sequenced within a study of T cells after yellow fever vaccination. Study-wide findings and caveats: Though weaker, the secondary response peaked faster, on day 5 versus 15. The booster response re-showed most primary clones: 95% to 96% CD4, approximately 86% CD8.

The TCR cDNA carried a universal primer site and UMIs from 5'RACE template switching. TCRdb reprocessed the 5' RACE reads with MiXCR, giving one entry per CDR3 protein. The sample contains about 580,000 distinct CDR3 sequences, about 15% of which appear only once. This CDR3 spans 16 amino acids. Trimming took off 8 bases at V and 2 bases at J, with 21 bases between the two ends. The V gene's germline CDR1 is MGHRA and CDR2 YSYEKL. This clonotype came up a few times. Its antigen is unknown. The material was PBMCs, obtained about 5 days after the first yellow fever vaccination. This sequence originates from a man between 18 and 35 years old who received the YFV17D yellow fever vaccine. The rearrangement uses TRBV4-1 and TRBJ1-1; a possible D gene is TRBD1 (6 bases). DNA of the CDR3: TGCGCCAGCTCCCAATTGAGGGCCAGGGGAAACACTGAAGCTTTCTTT. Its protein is CASSQLRARGNTEAFF.